The entry below gives a single T cell receptor beta chain sequence along with its context. What it recognizes is unknown. The data stem from a study of T cell responses to AZD1222 COVID-19 vaccine. General study points: CD4 TCRs linked to vaccination spanned spike, dominating at 160-218 and 743-854. Clonal diversity was possibly underestimated, and the donors were mostly white British, with more females.

Assay used: immunoSEQ multiplex PCR; TCRdb lists only in-frame clones, some missing. The data contain 95,000 to 150,000 clones, approximately 90% of them singletons. The CDR3 is 18 amino acids. Germline V gene lookup returns CDR1 SGHKS and CDR2 YYEKEE (reference sequence). The V and J ends lost 0 bases and 1 base respectively, with 14 bases between them. The chain has TRBV5-5 and TRBJ2-6, with a weak D call TRBD1 (6 bases). The clonotype comes from an adult who received the AZD1222 COVID-19 vaccine. The source was peripheral blood, collected 28 days after the second AZD1222 dose. CDR3 bases: TGTGCCAGCAGCTTGGACAGGGTACTATTTTCTGGGGCCAACGTCCTGACTTTC. Amino acids: CASSLDRVLFSGANVLTF.